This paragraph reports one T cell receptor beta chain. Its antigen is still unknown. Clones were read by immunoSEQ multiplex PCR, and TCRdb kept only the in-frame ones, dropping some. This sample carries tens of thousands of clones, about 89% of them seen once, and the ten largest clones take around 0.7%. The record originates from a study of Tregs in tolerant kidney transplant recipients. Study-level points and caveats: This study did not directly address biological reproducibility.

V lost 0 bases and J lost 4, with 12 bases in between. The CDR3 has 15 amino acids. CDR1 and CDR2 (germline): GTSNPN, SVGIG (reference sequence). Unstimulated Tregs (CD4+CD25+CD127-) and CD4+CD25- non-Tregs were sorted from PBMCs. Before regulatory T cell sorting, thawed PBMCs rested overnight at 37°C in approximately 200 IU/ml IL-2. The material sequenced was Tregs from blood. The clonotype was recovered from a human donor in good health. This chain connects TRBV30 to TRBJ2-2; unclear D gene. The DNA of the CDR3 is TGTGCCTGGAGTGTACTATCTGGGTCCACCGGGGAGCTGTTTTTT. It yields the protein CAWSVLSGSTGELFF.